This TCR beta chain was recorded in a study of blood T cells in healthy people across ages. Sample-barcoded 5' priming and a J-beta primer mix drove a second PCR of roughly 6 to 12 cycles. TCRdb recomputed calls from the 5' RACE reads with MiXCR, one row per CDR3 protein. The sample lists about 580,000 distinct CDR3 sequences, 40% to 55% occurring once. Germline lookup yields CDR1 SGHTA and CDR2 FQGNSA. The CDR3 covers 15 residues. Donation came from healthy Caucasian individuals in Russia who were aged about 6 to 90. Sequencing used blood. This sequence originates from a man older than 75 in good health. The chain uses TRBV7-2 and TRBJ2-4; 9 bases fit TRBD2. The end of the DNA aligns better with TRBJ2-5, so the J call may be wrong. CDR3: CASRPRGLAGETQYF. The CDR3 nucleotides read TGTGCCAGCAGACCACGTGGGCTAGCGGGGGAGACCCAGTACTTC.